Shown below are 6 T cell receptor beta chains from a single sample sequenced in a study of blood T cell repertoires in COVID-19. Data came from immunoSEQ multiplex PCR; TCRdb stores just in-frame clones and leaves some out. The repertoire has some 250,000 clones, roughly 91% of them found once; the top ten carry approximately 9%. Sequencing was carried out using PBMCs or T cells enriched from blood (not recorded which). Receptors were obtained from a man aged 35-49 years who had recovered from COVID-19.

The rearrangement uses TRBV4-1 and TRBJ1-4; weak D call: TRBD1 (5 bases). CDR1 is MGHRA, CDR2 YSYEKL, per germline. CDR3 length: 13 residues. The V gene lost 4 bases and the J gene lost 4 bases, with 7 bases spanning the gap. The CDR3 region is CASSRQNNEKLFF. The CDR3 DNA reads as TGCGCCAGCAGCCGACAGAATAATGAAAAACTGTTTTTT.

The chain recombines TRBV13 with TRBJ1-3, with a weak D call TRBD1 (5 bases). V was clipped by 2 bases and J by 0 bases, with 14 bases between them. The CDR3 covers 17 residues. In germline, CDR1 is PRHDT, CDR2 FYEKMQ (reference sequence). CDR3 bases: TGTGCCAGCAGCTTAAGCCTCACGGGGGTCTCTGGAAACACCATATATTTT. This codes for CASSLSLTGVSGNTIYF.

The rearrangement uses TRBV5-4 and TRBJ2-5; 9 positions agree with TRBD2. The junction had 4 bases not matched to a gene; V was cut back by 0 bases and J by 1 base. This CDR3 has 16 residues. Germline CDR1 is SGHNT and CDR2 is YYREEE (reference sequence). DNA for the CDR3: TGTGCCAGCAGCTTGGGTAGCGGGAGTCTCCAAGAGACCCAGTACTTC. As protein: CASSLGSGSLQETQYF.

The V call is TRBV9, the J call TRBJ1-3, with TRBD1 as a possible D gene (6 bases). CDR1 and CDR2 from the germline V gene are SGDLS and YYNGEE. Trimming left V 4 bases short and J 2 bases short, with 13 bases between. The CDR3 runs to 15 residues. The CDR3 sequence is CASSFREGAGNTIYF. DNA for the CDR3: TGTGCCAGCAGCTTCAGAGAGGGGGCTGGAAACACCATATATTTT.

The genes are TRBV5-1 and TRBJ2-1; 9 nucleotides match TRBD2. Losses at the gene ends were 0 bases for V and 3 bases for J; bases not matched to a gene: 1. Germline V gene lookup returns CDR1 SGHRS and CDR2 YFSETQ. The CDR3 contains 15 residues. CDR3 sequence: CASSLDSGSYNEQFF. The DNA for the CDR3 is TGCGCCAGCAGCTTGGATAGCGGGAGCTACAATGAGCAGTTCTTC.

This chain connects TRBV24-1 to TRBJ1-5; D call uncertain. The V gene's germline CDR1 is KGHDR and CDR2 SFDVKD. This CDR3 comprises 14 residues. Trimming stripped 4 bases from V and 0 bases from J, with 6 bases between. In DNA form, the CDR3 reads TGTGCCACCAGTGAGAGGCATAGCAATCAGCCCCAGCATTTT. Protein product: CATSERHSNQPQHF.